Reported below is one T cell receptor (beta chain). Its antigen is not identified. This specimen belongs to a study of a mutant IDH1 vaccine in newly diagnosed glioma. Overall study context: Patients arrived already treated with radiotherapy, temozolomide, or both, most having had both. Study-level points and caveats: Alterations occurring in top peripheral T cell clonotypes seemed unrelated to pseudoprogression. The occurrence of vaccine-induced immune responses was seen in around 92% of patients.

Time point of the sample: baseline, week 1 (first vaccination visit). As for treatment: pre-vaccination baseline after standard-of-care therapy. New WHO grade 3 or 4 IDH1-mutant, ATRX-lost astrocytomas were present in all donors. Data came from immunoSEQ multiplex PCR; TCRdb stores just in-frame clones and leaves some out. The data contain around 60,000 clones, around 92% of them singletons. The sample in question was PBMCs, obtained from a glioma patient treated with radiotherapy, temozolomide or both. The source of this sequence is a man between 45 and 60 years old with glioma.

The CDR3 DNA follows: TGTGCCAGCAGCTTAGTGACGTCTGGCTACACCTTC. Its protein product is CASSLVTSGYTF. The V call is TRBV7-9, the J call TRBJ1-2, with D uncertain. The CDR3 covers 12 residues. CDR1 SEHNR and CDR2 FQNEAQ come from the germline V gene (reference sequence). V dropped 1 base and J dropped 7 bases, with 7 bases sitting between them.